This T cell receptor (beta chain) comes out of a study of Graves' ophthalmopathy and Graves' hyperthyroidism. The study's findings and limits: Blood contained most expanded thyroid clonotypes exceeding 0.001 frequency.

CDR1 and CDR2 from the germline V gene are MDHEN and SYDVKM. The CDR3 has 17 amino acids. The authors amplified TCR beta CDR3 regions, and they did so from RNA transcripts for repertoire sequencing. The library came from an HTBI-primed first-round RT-PCR and a second-round multiplex PCR. TCRdb reprocessed the multiplex PCR reads with MiXCR, giving one entry per CDR3 protein. The profile shows 620,000 or so distinct CDR3 sequences, about 24% of them singletons. This clonotype was recorded many times. Its antigen remains unknown. Germline and junction disagree at one end, which may indicate a read error. Patients were left out if they had other autoimmune diseases, uncontrolled infections, pregnancy or lactation. Diagnostic conclusions were grounded in clinical symptoms, serum thyroxine, TRAb, thyroid ultrasound and orbital computed tomography. PBMCs were isolated by Ficoll-Paque density gradient centrifugation, using 8 to 10 ml of fresh peripheral blood as the starting material.

The rearrangement joins TRBV28 to TRBJ1-3, with D possibly being TRBD1 (5 bases). Sequencing used peripheral blood. This clonotype was obtained from a woman under 30 with stable Graves' hyperthyroidism. Some clones in this sample may be carry-over from other donors' samples. CDR3 amino acids: CASSPPPGPPGGNTIYF. CDR3 sequence (DNA): TGTGCCAGCAGCCCTCCTCCGGGACCCCCGGGAGGAAACACCATATACTTT. Full variable domain (missing parts from reference TRBV28 and TRBJ1-3): DVKVTQSSRYLVKRTGEKVFLECVQDMDHENMFWYRQDPGLGLRLIYFSYDVKMKEKGDIPEGYSVSREKKERFSLILESASTNQTSMYLCASSPPPGPPGGNTIYFGEGSWLTVV.